This T cell receptor beta chain derives from a study of cytomegalovirus exposure and HLA in healthy donors (dated by TCRdb to 2016 to 2017). With regard to the full study: The 500 to 700 repertoires of the first cohort and the 120 validation repertoires were produced on the same platform, according to a later analysis. Besides the first cohort of under 700 subjects, a separate validation cohort made up of around 120 different subjects was used. The aim of the study was to test whether cataloging public T cell receptors could identify signatures of past pathogen exposure. High-throughput TCR immunosequencing, statistical association of individual TCRs with disease status, and machine learning were combined to predict cytomegalovirus infection status. The full study reports these points: The study listed 164 TCR beta chains as associated with cytomegalovirus. Across donors, most TCR sequences were observed very rarely, whereas some public TCRs were present in many individuals. The validation cohort had no HLA typing available for a later analysis, so co-occurrence within that cohort was assessed over all 130 or so repertoires. The classifier was reported to diagnose cytomegalovirus status with high specificity and sensitivity in both the original cohort and the validation cohort. Subsequent analysis determined that TCRs grouped into clusters in the first cohort also showed a tendency toward co-occurrence across the 120 validation repertoires, and approximately 93% of cluster scores exceeded 0. A few of the identified cytomegalovirus-associated TCR beta chains were confirmed in vitro to be specific for cytomegalovirus antigens. According to the authors, the approach could potentially be generalized to other disease states and immunological phenotypes.

Library creation used the immunoSEQ multiplex PCR assay. On the study's bioinformatics: A statistical classification framework was built for diagnosing cytomegalovirus status from the catalog of TCR beta chain sequences. This immuneACCESS table, as held by TCRdb, lists in-frame sequences with V and J called but not all clones. Of the missing ones, under half trace to an unresolved V gene in checked studies; the others have no known cause. The DNA was the basis for D and trimming; V, J and clone size are from that table. The sample table holds about 120,000 clones, of which approximately 85% were seen once. Together, the top ten hold under 5% of the sample. Ends trimmed: V by 3 bases, J by 9 bases; bases unmatched to a gene: 5. Reading the germline V gene (reference sequence) gives CDR1 LNHDA and CDR2 SQIVND. The CDR3 covers 14 residues, taking in both the cysteine and the phenylalanine. The only DNA kept is the CDR3, 42 bases in frame from the first base.

The donors were included in the validation cohort of over a hundred subjects, a group kept apart from the roughly 690-subject first cohort. About this clone itself: Its antigen target is currently unknown. One base away there is no much larger clone; base qualities are not given.

Recombination linked TRBV19 to TRBJ2-1, with 10 middle bases fitting TRBD2. Sequencing was done on a sample of PBMCs. This clonotype was sampled from a man between 18 and 29 years old in good health and CMV-seronegative. CDR3 protein: CASSISGGRVEQFF. The DNA sequence is given as TGTGCCAGTAGTATTAGCGGGGGGAGGGTTGAGCAGTTCTTC.